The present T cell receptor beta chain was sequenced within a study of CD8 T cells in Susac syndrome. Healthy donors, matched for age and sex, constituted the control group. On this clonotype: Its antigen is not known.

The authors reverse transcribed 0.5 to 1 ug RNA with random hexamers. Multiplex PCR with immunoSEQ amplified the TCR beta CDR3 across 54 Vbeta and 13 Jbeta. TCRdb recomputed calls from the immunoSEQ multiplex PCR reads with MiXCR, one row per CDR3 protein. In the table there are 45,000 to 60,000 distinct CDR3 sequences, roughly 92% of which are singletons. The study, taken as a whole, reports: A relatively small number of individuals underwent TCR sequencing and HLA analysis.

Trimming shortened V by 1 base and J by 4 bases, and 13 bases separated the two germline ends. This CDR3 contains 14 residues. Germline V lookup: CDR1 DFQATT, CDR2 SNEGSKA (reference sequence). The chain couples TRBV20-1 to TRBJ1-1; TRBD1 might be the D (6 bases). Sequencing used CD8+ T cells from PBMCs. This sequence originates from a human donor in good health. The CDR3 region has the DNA TGCAGTGCTAGAGGTTTAAAGGGGGGCACTGAAGCTTTCTTT. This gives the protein CSARGLKGGTEAFF.